These T cell receptor beta chains were read from a single sample in a study of early T cells in non-severe SARS-CoV-2 infection. In TCRdb, the 5' RACE reads were re-called with MiXCR into one record per CDR3 protein. The profile shows 70,000 to 85,000 distinct CDR3 sequences, 10% to 15% of them singletons. The specimen sequenced was whole blood. The receptors were gathered from an adult who was a healthcare worker with PCR-confirmed SARS-CoV-2 infection or an uninfected control (not recorded which). CDR3s include the opening cysteine and the closing phenylalanine or tryptophan. D genes are given only for firm matches. Rows give clone size only sometimes, using once, few, many, or a class for an expanded clone.

size: few; J: TRBJ1-1; D: .; V: TRBV7-7; DNA: TGTGCCAGCAGCTTCCCCTCGGCGGGAGCTTTCTTT; CDR3: CASSFPSAGAFF
size: few; J: TRBJ2-7; D: TRBD2; V: TRBV28; DNA: TGTGCCAGCAGTCCCCCTGTAGTTGGACTAGCGCCCTACGAGCGGTACTTC; CDR3: CASSPPVVGLAPYERYF
size: .; J: TRBJ1-1; D: .; V: TRBV29-1; DNA: TGCAGCGTTGAAGATCAGGCAGCCCCTGGGAACACTGAAGCTTTCTTT; CDR3: CSVEDQAAPGNTEAFF
size: many; J: TRBJ1-3; D: .; V: TRBV6-1; DNA: TGTGCCAGCCTTCGAGACATCTCTGGAAACACCATATATTTT; CDR3: CASLRDISGNTIYF
size: few; J: TRBJ2-1; D: .; V: TRBV28; DNA: TGTGCCAGCAGCCAGGACTTCCCGGACAATGAGCAGTTCTTC; CDR3: CASSQDFPDNEQFF
size: few; J: TRBJ2-3; D: .; V: TRBV9; DNA: TGTGCCAGCAGCGCCTCCGGAAAGTTAGATACGCAGTATTTT; CDR3: CASSASGKLDTQYF
size: few; J: TRBJ2-7; D: .; V: TRBV11-2; DNA: TGTGCCAGCAGCTCGGACTCCCAAAAATCCTACGAGCAGTACTTC; CDR3: CASSSDSQKSYEQYF
size: .; J: TRBJ2-3; D: .; V: TRBV21-1; DNA: TGTGCCAGCAGCAATCCAGAAGGAACGCAGTATTTT; CDR3: CASSNPEGTQYF
size: .; J: TRBJ1-1; D: TRBD1; V: TRBV9; DNA: TGTGCCAGCAGCGGCCAGGGGGGGCCTGAAGCTTTCTTT; CDR3: CASSGQGGPEAFF
size: many; J: TRBJ2-5; D: .; V: TRBV29-1; DNA: TGCAGCGTTAGGAACAGGGACGAGACCCAGTACTTC; CDR3: CSVRNRDETQYF
size: many; J: TRBJ2-1; D: TRBD2; V: TRBV7-6; DNA: TGTGCCAGCAGCCTTCTAGCGGGAGAGGGGGATGAGCAGTTCTTC; CDR3: CASSLLAGEGDEQFF
size: many; J: TRBJ2-7; D: .; V: TRBV29-1; DNA: TGCAGCATTTCAAGAGGGGACCACGAGCAGTACTTC; CDR3: CSISRGDHEQYF
size: few; J: TRBJ2-3; D: .; V: TRBV29-1; DNA: TGCAGCGTTTGGGGGGGCGAGGGGGCAGATACGCAGTATTTT; CDR3: CSVWGGEGADTQYF
size: many; J: TRBJ2-3; D: .; V: TRBV18; DNA: TGTGCCAGCTCACCCCCCACAGATACGCAGTATTTT; CDR3: CASSPPTDTQYF
size: many; J: TRBJ2-7; D: .; V: TRBV11-2; DNA: TGTGCCAGCAGCTTTAGTAGCACCGACTACGAGCAGTACTTC; CDR3: CASSFSSTDYEQYF
size: .; J: TRBJ2-7; D: TRBD2; V: TRBV3-1; DNA: TGTGCCAGCAGCCATTTAGCGGGAGAAAGCGAGCAGTACTTC; CDR3: CASSHLAGESEQYF
size: many; J: TRBJ2-1; D: TRBD2; V: TRBV3-1; DNA: TGTGCCAGCAGCCAAGTCTCCGGGACTAGGATAGGTGAGCAGTTCTTC; CDR3: CASSQVSGTRIGEQFF
size: many; J: TRBJ2-1; D: TRBD2; V: TRBV29-1; DNA: TGCAGCGTGACCGGACTAGCGGTTAGGGATGAGCAGTTCTTC; CDR3: CSVTGLAVRDEQFF
size: many; J: TRBJ2-7; D: .; V: TRBV29-1; DNA: TGCAGCGTTGAAGGGGGCGACTCCTACGAGCAGTACTTC; CDR3: CSVEGGDSYEQYF
size: .; J: TRBJ2-5; D: .; V: TRBV12-5; DNA: TGTGCTAGTGGTTTAGGGGGGGATCGAGGGACCCAGTACTTC; CDR3: CASGLGGDRGTQYF
size: few; J: TRBJ2-2; D: .; V: TRBV29-1; DNA: TGCAGCGTTGCACGGGGGAACACCGGGGAGCTGTTTTTT; CDR3: CSVARGNTGELFF
size: medium-sized; J: TRBJ2-7; D: .; V: TRBV29-1; DNA: TGCAGCGTTGAGAGGGAGGACGAGCAGTACTTC; CDR3: CSVEREDEQYF
size: .; J: TRBJ1-2; D: TRBD1; V: TRBV28; DNA: TGTGCCAGCAGTTCGGCGGGGGGGACAGGCCGGTCCCATGGCTACACCTTC; CDR3: CASSSAGGTGRSHGYTF
size: .; J: TRBJ2-7; D: .; V: TRBV7-6; DNA: TGTGCCAGCACCTTCCTTGAGTACGAGCAGTACTTC; CDR3: CASTFLEYEQYF
size: .; J: TRBJ2-7; D: TRBD2; V: TRBV7-9; DNA: TGTGCCAGCAGCTTAATCACTAGCGGGACCTACGAGCAGTACTTC; CDR3: CASSLITSGTYEQYF
size: .; J: TRBJ2-1; D: .; V: TRBV29-1; DNA: TGCAGCGTTAGGTCGGAACCCTACAATGAGCAGTTCTTC; CDR3: CSVRSEPYNEQFF
size: few; J: TRBJ2-4; D: .; V: TRBV24-1; DNA: TGTGCCACCAGTGATTCGGGTATAAGCAAAAACATTCAGTACTTC; CDR3: CATSDSGISKNIQYF
size: many; J: TRBJ1-1; D: TRBD1; V: TRBV18; DNA: TGTGCCAGCTCACTACAGACAGGGGCGAACACTGAAGCTTTCTTT; CDR3: CASSLQTGANTEAFF
size: many; J: TRBJ2-3; D: TRBD2; V: TRBV12-3/TRBV12-4; DNA: TGTGCCAGCAGATTCGGGGGGAGGGGACTAGCCACAGATACGCAGTATTTT; CDR3: CASRFGGRGLATDTQYF
size: many; J: TRBJ2-7; D: TRBD2; V: TRBV4-1; DNA: TGCGCCAGCAGCCAAGGACTAGCGGGCATCTACGAGCAGTACTTC; CDR3: CASSQGLAGIYEQYF
size: few; J: TRBJ2-7; D: TRBD2; V: TRBV6-2/TRBV6-3; DNA: TGTGCCAGCAGTTACGGTGGGACTACCGTGTACGAGCAGTACTTC; CDR3: CASSYGGTTVYEQYF
size: .; J: TRBJ1-4; D: .; V: TRBV29-1; DNA: TGCAGCGTAAAAGCAACTAATGAAAAACTGTTTTTT; CDR3: CSVKATNEKLFF
size: many; J: TRBJ2-2; D: .; V: TRBV19; DNA: TGTGCCACCAGGCCCAGGGCTCCCGGGGAGCTGTTTTTT; CDR3: CATRPRAPGELFF
size: few; J: TRBJ2-5; D: .; V: TRBV7-8; DNA: TGTGCCAGCAGCTTAATCGCAGTTAACTACCAAGAGACCCAGTACTTC; CDR3: CASSLIAVNYQETQYF
size: many; J: TRBJ1-5; D: .; V: TRBV7-9; DNA: TGTGCCAGCAGCTTCCGGGACGGTACTAGCAATCAGCCCCAGCATTTT; CDR3: CASSFRDGTSNQPQHF
size: many; J: TRBJ1-5; D: TRBD1; V: TRBV18; DNA: TGTGCCAGCTCAGACAGGGTAGGCAATCAGCCCCAGCATTTT; CDR3: CASSDRVGNQPQHF
size: .; J: TRBJ2-1; D: TRBD1; V: TRBV29-1; DNA: TGCAGCGTTAAAAGGGACAGGGATTACAATGAGCAGTTCTTC; CDR3: CSVKRDRDYNEQFF
size: .; J: TRBJ2-7; D: TRBD1; V: TRBV7-9; DNA: TGTGCCAGCAGCTTCCACGACAGGGATTCCTACGAGCAGTACTTC; CDR3: CASSFHDRDSYEQYF
size: .; J: TRBJ1-2; D: .; V: TRBV10-3; DNA: TGTGCCATCAGTGAAATGGGGGCAGCCAGCTACACCTTC; CDR3: CAISEMGAASYTF
size: many; J: TRBJ2-3; D: TRBD1; V: TRBV20-1; DNA: TGCAGTGCAGAGGACAGGGCGGGAGATACGCAGTATTTT; CDR3: CSAEDRAGDTQYF
size: many; J: TRBJ1-3; D: .; V: TRBV28; DNA: TGTGCCAGCAGCTTTCGGGACAATCTCTCTGAAAACACCATATATTTT; CDR3: CASSFRDNLSENTIYF
size: .; J: TRBJ2-3; D: TRBD2; V: TRBV12-3/TRBV12-4; DNA: TGTGCCAGCAGTTCTTATAGCGGGGTTATTGATACGCAGTATTTT; CDR3: CASSSYSGVIDTQYF
size: many; J: TRBJ2-3; D: .; V: TRBV6-5; DNA: TGTGCCAGCAGCGACACGCCTGTCACAGATACGCAGTATTTT; CDR3: CASSDTPVTDTQYF
size: .; J: TRBJ2-3; D: .; V: TRBV6-4; DNA: TGTGCCAGCAGTGACGGAGGGGGCACAGATACGCAGTATTTT; CDR3: CASSDGGGTDTQYF
size: many; J: TRBJ2-1; D: TRBD2; V: TRBV29-1; DNA: TGCAGCGTTGAAGATACCGGGACTAGCGGGACGAATGAGCAGTTCTTC; CDR3: CSVEDTGTSGTNEQFF
size: few; J: TRBJ1-5; D: TRBD1; V: TRBV20-1; DNA: TGCAGTGCTGCCGGGACAGGGGGCACGAGCAATCAGCCCCAGCATTTT; CDR3: CSAAGTGGTSNQPQHF
size: many; J: TRBJ2-5; D: .; V: TRBV6-1; DNA: TGTGCCAGCAGTGAAAGATGGCGCGGAAACAAGGAGACCCAGTACTTC; CDR3: CASSERWRGNKETQYF
size: many; J: TRBJ1-2; D: .; V: TRBV16; DNA: TGTGCCAGCAGCCAAGGTACAGGGACTTATGGCTACACCTTC; CDR3: CASSQGTGTYGYTF
size: .; J: TRBJ2-1; D: TRBD1; V: TRBV29-1; DNA: TGCAGCGTTACCGGGACAGAGGCCTACAATGAGCAGTTCTTC; CDR3: CSVTGTEAYNEQFF
size: few; J: TRBJ2-7; D: TRBD2; V: TRBV20-1; DNA: TGCAGTGCCGCACGGACTAGCGGGAGGGACTACGGGCAGTACTTC; CDR3: CSAARTSGRDYGQYF